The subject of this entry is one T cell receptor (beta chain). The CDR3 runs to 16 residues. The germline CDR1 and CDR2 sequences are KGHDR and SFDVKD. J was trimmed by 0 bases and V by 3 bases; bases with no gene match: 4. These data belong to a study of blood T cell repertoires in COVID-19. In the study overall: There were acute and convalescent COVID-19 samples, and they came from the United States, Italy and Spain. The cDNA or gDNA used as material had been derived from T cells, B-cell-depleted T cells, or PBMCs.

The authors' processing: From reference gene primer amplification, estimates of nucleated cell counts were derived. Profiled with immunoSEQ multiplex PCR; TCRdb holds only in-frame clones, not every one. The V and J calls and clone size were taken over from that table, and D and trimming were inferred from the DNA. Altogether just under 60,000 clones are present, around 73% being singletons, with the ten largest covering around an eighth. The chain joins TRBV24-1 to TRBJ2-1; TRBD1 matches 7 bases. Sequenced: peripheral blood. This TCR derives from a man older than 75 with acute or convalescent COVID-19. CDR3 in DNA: TGTGCCACCAGTGATATCGCAGGGGGCTCCTACAATGAGCAGTTCTTC. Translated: CATSDIAGGSYNEQFF.